Below are 27 T cell receptor beta chains sequenced from a single sample in a study of blood T cell repertoires in COVID-19. Measured with immunoSEQ multiplex PCR; TCRdb has only the in-frame clones, and not every one. Of roughly 120,000 clones in the sample, about two thirds were seen once. Source material: peripheral blood. These TCRs come from a human donor with acute or convalescent COVID-19. The donor label of this sample is uncertain.

The J gene is TRBJ1-2, the V gene TRBV18; 8 bases are shared with TRBD1. The germline gives CDR1 KGHSH, CDR2 LQKENI. V lost 6 bases, J lost 1 base, and 16 bases stayed unmatched. This CDR3 region has 18 residues. Here the CDR3 reads CASSPGGPGTGSNYGYTF. The CDR3, as DNA: TGTGCCAGCTCGCCAGGCGGTCCCGGGACAGGTAGTAACTATGGCTACACCTTC.

The chain has TRBV5-4 and TRBJ2-1, with TRBD2 matching 7 bases. Germline trimming cut 4 bases from V and 0 bases from J; bases unmatched to any gene: 7. Germline-derived CDR1 and CDR2 are SGHNT and YYREEE (reference sequence). The CDR3 totals 16 residues. CDR3 in amino acids: CASSPGGSSSYNEQFF. The CDR3 DNA reads as TGTGCCAGCAGCCCCGGGGGGTCAAGCTCCTACAATGAGCAGTTCTTC.

The chain uses TRBV7-8 and TRBJ2-2; the D gene is possibly TRBD1 (6 bases). The CDR3 consists of 13 residues. The V end lost 1 base, the J end lost 7 bases, and 7 bases lay between the germline ends. Germline lookup yields CDR1 SGHVS and CDR2 FQNEAQ. CDR3 sequence reads: CASSLGGLGELFF. The CDR3 bases are TGTGCCAGCAGCTTAGGGGGGCTCGGGGAGCTGTTTTTT.

The chain recombines TRBV18 with TRBJ2-2; possibly TRBD2 for D (6 bases). CDR3 length: 15 residues. The V end was cut by 3 bases, the J end by 4 bases, with 12 bases between. Germline lookup yields CDR1 KGHSH and CDR2 LQKENI. CDR3 loop: CASSPPGLTTGELFF. In nucleotides, the CDR3 is TGTGCCAGCTCACCCCCGGGACTCACCACCGGGGAGCTGTTTTTT.

V and J are TRBV6-5 and TRBJ2-3, with TRBD1 matching 7 bases. This CDR3 spans 14 amino acids. Losses at the gene ends were 6 bases for V and 4 bases for J; bases not matched to a gene: 7. Germline V CDR1 and CDR2: MNHEY, SVGAGI. The CDR3 region is CASRMKGAPDTQYF. In nucleotides, the CDR3 is TGTGCCAGCAGGATGAAGGGGGCCCCAGATACGCAGTATTTT.

This chain links TRBV6-6 with TRBJ1-4; TRBD1 might be the D (6 bases). Germline-derived CDR1 and CDR2 are MNHNY and SVGAGI (reference sequence). V shed 3 bases and J shed 8 bases, with 13 bases lying between them. This CDR3 is 14 amino acids long. The CDR3 spells CASSYQGLGEKLFF. In DNA, the CDR3 is TGTGCCAGCAGTTATCAGGGGTTGGGGGAAAAACTGTTTTTT.

V is TRBV7-9 and J is TRBJ1-5; 7 bases line up with TRBD1. V was clipped by 2 bases and J by 4 bases; unmatched bases: 8. CDR1 and CDR2 from the germline V gene are SEHNR and FQNEAQ (reference sequence). The CDR3 covers 16 residues. CDR3 nucleotide sequence: TGTGCCAGCAGCTTACCGTGGGACAGCGTAAATCAGCCCCAGCATTTT. Its translation is CASSLPWDSVNQPQHF.

J is TRBJ1-2 and V is TRBV5-1; 7 bases fit TRBD1. CDR1 is SGHRS and CDR2 is YFSETQ in the germline V gene. The CDR3 runs to 15 residues. V dropped 4 bases and J dropped 5; count of bases not matched to a gene: 11. The chain's CDR3 is CASSKDRQVGYGYTF. Here the CDR3 DNA reads TGCGCCAGCAGCAAGGACAGGCAAGTTGGTTATGGCTACACCTTC.

The rearrangement uses TRBV20-1 and TRBJ2-7; D remains unclear. The V gene lost 6 bases and the J gene lost 3 bases, with 15 bases spanning the gap. Per the germline V gene, CDR1 is DFQATT and CDR2 is SNEGSKA (reference sequence). There are 13 residues in the CDR3. The CDR3 spells CSASTEIYYEQYF. Written as DNA, the CDR3 is TGCAGTGCAAGTACAGAGATATACTACGAGCAGTACTTC.

The V gene is TRBV21-1, the J gene TRBJ2-7; the table's TRBD2 call for D was not verified on the DNA. TRBV21-1 is deemed a pseudogene. The CDR3 consists of 16 residues. The CDR3 DNA reads TGTGCCAGCAGCAAAGCGAGAGTCGGGAATACCTACGAGCAGTACTTC. Its translation is CASSKARVGNTYEQYF.

The table lists this clone with a count of one. The DNA of the CDR3 is TGTGCCAGCAGTGACATGGGTGGTGTCAGGGGGGCCTACGAGCAGTACTTC. It translates to CASSDMGGVRGAYEQYF. The gene calls are TRBV2 and TRBJ2-7, with D perhaps TRBD1 (7 bases). V lost 3 bases to trimming and J lost 2 bases, with 20 bases between them. The CDR3 length is 17 residues. Looked up from germline, CDR1 is SNHLY and CDR2 is FYNNEI.

The chain carries TRBV5-1 and TRBJ1-2; 8 nucleotides agree with TRBD1. The ends lost 3 bases at V and 8 bases at J; junction bases unmatched: 6. Germline V gives CDR1 SGHRS, CDR2 YFSETQ. This CDR3 has 13 residues. This chain's CDR3 is CASSSDRGRGYTF. DNA of the CDR3: TGCGCCAGCAGCTCCGACAGGGGTCGAGGCTACACCTTC.

The gene calls are TRBV11-3 and TRBJ1-1, with 8 bases identical to TRBD1. J gave up 2 bases and V 1 base, and 9 bases lay outside the gene matches. The CDR3 loop spans 17 amino acids. Germline values: CDR1 SGHNT, CDR2 YENEEA. CDR3 sequence: CASSLVGPGQGNTEAFF. The CDR3, as DNA: TGTGCCAGCAGCTTAGTGGGTCCTGGACAGGGAAACACTGAAGCTTTCTTT.

V gene TRBV10-2 combines with J gene TRBJ1-6, with 7 bases lining up with TRBD1. Germline V gene data show CDR1 as WSHSY and CDR2 as SAAADI. J gave up 8 bases and V 10 bases, and 8 bases lay outside the gene matches. The CDR3 is 13 amino acids. The CDR3 protein is CATHPRGDSPLHF. The CDR3 nucleotides read TGCGCCACACACCCCAGGGGGGATTCACCCCTCCACTTT.

In this sample, this clone turned up once. The chain combines TRBV27 with TRBJ2-3; 8 positions agree with TRBD2. The germline V gene has CDR1 MNHEY and CDR2 SMNVEV (reference sequence). The CDR3 is made up of 15 amino acids. V trimming: 5 bases; J trimming: 3 bases; junction bases outside the gene matches: 7. The CDR3: CASSPLAGGTDTQYF. Written as DNA, the CDR3 is TGTGCCAGCAGTCCCTTGGCGGGGGGAACAGATACGCAGTATTTT.

V and J are TRBV25-1 and TRBJ1-1; weak D call: TRBD1 (5 bases). The germline V and J ends were trimmed by 1 base and 1 base, with 16 bases remaining between them. The CDR3 sequence is 17 residues long. The germline V gene encodes CDR1 MGHDK and CDR2 SYGVNS. CDR3 region: CASSESRWQGTNTEAFF. CDR3 in DNA: TGTGCCAGCAGTGAATCCCGTTGGCAGGGAACGAACACTGAAGCTTTCTTT.

The J gene is TRBJ2-1, the V gene TRBV10-2; unclear D gene. This CDR3 comprises 14 residues. V was shortened by 6 bases and J by 2 bases, with 11 bases between the two germline ends. Germline CDR1 is WSHSY and CDR2 is SAAADI. The CDR3 nucleotides are TGCGCCAGCAGCCCCCTAGTAACCTACAATGAGCAGTTCTTC. This encodes CASSPLVTYNEQFF.

The rearrangement links TRBV10-2 to TRBJ2-7; 10 positions agree with TRBD1. V shed 5 bases, J shed 3 bases, and the junction held 4 bases outside the gene matches. Germline loops: CDR1 WSHSY, CDR2 SAAADI. The CDR3 totals 14 residues. Here the CDR3 DNA reads TGCGCCAGCAGTTCCGGGACAGGGGTCTACGAGCAGTACGTC. Translated, it gives CASSSGTGVYEQYV.

The V and J genes are TRBV3-1 (or the pseudogene TRBV3-2) and TRBJ1-2; D remains unclear. Germline-derived CDR1 and CDR2 are LGHDT and YNNKEL (reference sequence). Between the trimmed V and J ends, which lost 4 bases and 4 bases, there was a span of 25 bases. The CDR3 loop spans 18 amino acids. This CDR3 is CASSPIGRESWMGYGYTF. In nucleotides, the CDR3 is TGTGCCAGCAGCCCCATCGGACGGGAGAGCTGGATGGGCTATGGCTACACCTTC.

The chain couples TRBV27 to TRBJ1-6, with TRBD1 matching over 8 bases. The germline V gene has CDR1 MNHEY and CDR2 SMNVEV (reference sequence). Losses at the gene ends were 5 bases for V and 7 bases for J; bases not matched to a gene: 10. The CDR3 has 16 amino acids. As DNA, the CDR3 is TGTGCCAGCAGTCCCACGATGGACAGGGTAAATTCACCCCTCCACTTT. Translating it yields CASSPTMDRVNSPLHF.

The chain is built from TRBV6-5 and TRBJ2-1, with 8 bases identical to TRBD1. The CDR3 spans 13 residues. Trimming removed 6 bases from V and 11 bases from J; junction bases left unmatched: 9. The germline gives CDR1 MNHEY, CDR2 SVGAGI. CDR3 in amino acids: CASRPGQGKKQFF. The DNA for the CDR3 is TGTGCCAGCAGGCCCGGACAGGGTAAAAAGCAGTTCTTC.

V gene TRBV28 combines with J gene TRBJ2-3; 7 bases are shared with TRBD1. Germline CDR1 MDHEN, CDR2 SYDVKM. The CDR3 is made up of 15 amino acids. Losses at the gene ends were 3 bases for V and 0 bases for J; bases not matched to a gene: 3. In DNA form, the CDR3 reads TGTGCCAGCAGTTTGGACAGGAAAAGCACAGATACGCAGTATTTT. Protein sequence: CASSLDRKSTDTQYF.

This chain links TRBV3-1 (or the pseudogene TRBV3-2) with TRBJ2-3, with TRBD1 as a possible D gene (5 bases). There are 16 residues in the CDR3. Germline V gives CDR1 LGHDT, CDR2 YNNKEL (reference sequence). Trimming took off 2 bases at V and 3 bases at J, with 15 bases between the two ends. CDR3 in DNA: TGTGCCAGCAGCCAAAGCCACAGGCTGGGGACAGATACGCAGTATTTT. Protein sequence: CASSQSHRLGTDTQYF.

The rearrangement links TRBV29-1 to TRBJ1-1; 7 bases line up with TRBD1. V dropped 7 bases and J dropped 4; count of bases not matched to a gene: 6. From germline, CDR1 is SQVTM and CDR2 ANQGSEA. The CDR3 contains 12 residues. CDR3 nucleotides: TGCAGCGGAGCGACAGGGAGCACTGAAGCTTTCTTT. It codes for CSGATGSTEAFF.

This clone was detected only a few times. The chain is built from TRBV15 and TRBJ1-5, with 7 bases that match TRBD1. CDR3 length equals 14 residues. Germline CDR1 LNHNV, CDR2 YYDKDF (reference sequence). The V and J ends lost 6 bases and 3 bases, in that order; junction bases with no gene match: 5. CDR3 nucleotide sequence: TGTGCCACCAGAGGGGGCTCGGTCAATCAGCCCCAGCATTTT. It is translated as CATRGGSVNQPQHF.

Only one count was recorded for this clone. This chain links TRBV28 with TRBJ1-4; D may be TRBD1 (5 bases). V was cut by 7 bases and J by 5 bases, with 11 bases left in between. Germline CDR1 MDHEN, CDR2 SYDVKM. CDR3 length: 13 amino acids. CDR3 sequence: CASNPGGNEKLFF. CDR3 nucleotides: TGTGCCAGCAATCCGGGGGGGAATGAAAAACTGTTTTTT.

V gene TRBV4-1 combines with J gene TRBJ2-5; the D is unclear. Germline CDR1 reads MGHRA; CDR2 reads YSYEKL. CDR3 length: 16 residues. Trimming took 1 base from V and 5 from J, leaving 17 bases between them. The CDR3 spells CASSQAAGAVPETQYF. In nucleotides, the CDR3 is TGCGCCAGCAGCCAAGCGGCCGGAGCTGTCCCCGAGACCCAGTACTTC.